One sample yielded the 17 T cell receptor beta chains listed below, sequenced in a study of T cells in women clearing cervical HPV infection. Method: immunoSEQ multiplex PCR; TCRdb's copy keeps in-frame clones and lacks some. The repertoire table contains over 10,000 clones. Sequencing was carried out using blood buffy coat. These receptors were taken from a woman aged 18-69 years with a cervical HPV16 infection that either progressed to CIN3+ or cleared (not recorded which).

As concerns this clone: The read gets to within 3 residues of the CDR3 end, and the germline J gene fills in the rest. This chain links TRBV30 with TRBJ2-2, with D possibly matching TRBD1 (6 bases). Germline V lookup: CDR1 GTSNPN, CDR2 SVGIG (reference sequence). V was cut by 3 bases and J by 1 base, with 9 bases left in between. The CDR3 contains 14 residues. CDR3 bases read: TGTGCCTGGAGGACCAGGGGGAACACCGGGGAG. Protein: CAWRTRGNTGE. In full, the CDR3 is CAWRTRGNTGELFF.

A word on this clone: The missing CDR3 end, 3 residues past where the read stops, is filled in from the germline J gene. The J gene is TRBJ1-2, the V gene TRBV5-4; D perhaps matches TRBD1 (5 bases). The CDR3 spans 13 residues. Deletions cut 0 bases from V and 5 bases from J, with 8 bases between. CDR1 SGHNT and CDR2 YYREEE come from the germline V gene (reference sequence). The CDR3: CASSLEGRYGYTF. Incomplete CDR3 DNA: TGTGCCAGCAGCTTGGAGGGGCGATATGGC.

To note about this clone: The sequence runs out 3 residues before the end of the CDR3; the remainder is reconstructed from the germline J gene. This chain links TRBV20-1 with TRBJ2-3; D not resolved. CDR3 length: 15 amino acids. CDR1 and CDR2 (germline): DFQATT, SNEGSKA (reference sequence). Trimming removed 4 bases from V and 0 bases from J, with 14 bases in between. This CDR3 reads CSATKLETSTDTQYF. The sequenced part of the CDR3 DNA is TGCAGTGCTACAAAACTCGAAACTAGCACAGATACG.

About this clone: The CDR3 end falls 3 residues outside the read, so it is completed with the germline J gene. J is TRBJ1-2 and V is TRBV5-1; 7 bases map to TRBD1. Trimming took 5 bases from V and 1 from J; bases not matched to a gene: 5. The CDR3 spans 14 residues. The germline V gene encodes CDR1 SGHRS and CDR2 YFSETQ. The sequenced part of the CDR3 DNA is TGCGCCAGCAGTGGGACAGCAAGTAACTATGGC. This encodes CASSGTASNYG. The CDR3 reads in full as CASSGTASNYGYTF.

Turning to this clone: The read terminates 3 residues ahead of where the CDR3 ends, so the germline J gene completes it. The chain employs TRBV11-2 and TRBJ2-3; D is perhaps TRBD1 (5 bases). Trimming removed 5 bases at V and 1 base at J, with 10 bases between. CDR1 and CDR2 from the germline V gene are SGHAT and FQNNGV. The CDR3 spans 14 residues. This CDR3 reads CASSEDTRTDTQYF. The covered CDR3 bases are TGTGCCAGCAGCGAGGACACCCGCACAGATACG. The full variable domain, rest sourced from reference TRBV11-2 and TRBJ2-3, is EAGVAQSPRYKIIEKRQSVAFWCNPISGHATLYWYQQILGQGPKLLIQFQNNGVVDDSQLPKDRFSAERLKGVDSTLKIQPAKLEDSAVYLCASSEDTRTDTQYFGPGTRLTVL.

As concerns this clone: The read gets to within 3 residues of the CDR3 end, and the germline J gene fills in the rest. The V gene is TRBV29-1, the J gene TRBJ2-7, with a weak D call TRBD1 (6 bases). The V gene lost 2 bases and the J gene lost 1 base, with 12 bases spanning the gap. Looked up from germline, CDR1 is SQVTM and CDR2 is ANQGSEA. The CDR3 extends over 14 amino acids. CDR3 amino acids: CSVELADRSYEQYF. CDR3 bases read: TGCAGCGTTGAACTAGCCGACAGGTCCTACGAG.

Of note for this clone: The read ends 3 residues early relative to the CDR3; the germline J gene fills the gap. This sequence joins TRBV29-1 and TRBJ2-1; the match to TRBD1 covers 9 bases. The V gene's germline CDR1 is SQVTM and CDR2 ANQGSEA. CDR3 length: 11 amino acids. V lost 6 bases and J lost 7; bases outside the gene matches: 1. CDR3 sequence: CSVGTGNEQFF. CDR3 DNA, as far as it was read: TGCAGCGTCGGGACAGGGAATGAG.

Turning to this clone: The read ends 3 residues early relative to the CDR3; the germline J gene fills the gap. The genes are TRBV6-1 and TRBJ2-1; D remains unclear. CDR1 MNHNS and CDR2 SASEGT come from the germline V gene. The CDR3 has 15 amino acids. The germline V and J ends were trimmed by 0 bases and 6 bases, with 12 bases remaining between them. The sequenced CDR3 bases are TGTGCCAGCAGTGAAGCCGTGACTGAACCCAATGAG. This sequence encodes CASSEAVTEPNE. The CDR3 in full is CASSEAVTEPNEQFF.

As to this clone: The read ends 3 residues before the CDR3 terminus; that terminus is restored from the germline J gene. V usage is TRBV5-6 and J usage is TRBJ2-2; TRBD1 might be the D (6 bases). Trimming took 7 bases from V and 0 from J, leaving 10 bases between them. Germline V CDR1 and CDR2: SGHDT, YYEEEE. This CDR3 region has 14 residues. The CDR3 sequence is CASGRTANTGELFF. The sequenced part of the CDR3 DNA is TGTGCCAGCGGACGGACAGCGAACACCGGGGAG.

This chain's CDR3 is CSAYGTVSGNTIYF. CDR3 bases read: TGCAGTGCTTACGGGACAGTCTCTGGAAACACC. The rearrangement joins TRBV20-1 to TRBJ1-3; the match to TRBD1 covers 7 bases. The sequenced fragment ends 3 residues before the CDR3 boundary, so the rest is inferred from the germline J gene. Per germline, CDR1 DFQATT and CDR2 SNEGSKA (reference sequence). The V and J ends lost 5 bases and 0 bases, in that order; junction bases with no gene match: 4. The CDR3 length is 14 residues.

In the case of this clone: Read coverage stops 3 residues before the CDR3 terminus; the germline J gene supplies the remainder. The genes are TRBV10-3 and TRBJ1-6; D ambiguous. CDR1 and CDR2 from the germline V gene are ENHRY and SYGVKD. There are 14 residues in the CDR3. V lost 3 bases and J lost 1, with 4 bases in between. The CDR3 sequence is CAISDTSYNSPLHF. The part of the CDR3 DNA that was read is TGTGCCATCAGTGATACATCCTATAATTCACCC.

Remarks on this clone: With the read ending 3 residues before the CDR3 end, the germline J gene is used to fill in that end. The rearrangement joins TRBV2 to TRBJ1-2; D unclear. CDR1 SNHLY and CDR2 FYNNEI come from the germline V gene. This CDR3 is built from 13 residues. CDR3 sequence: CASSVTSTDTYTF. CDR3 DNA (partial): TGTGCCAGCAGTGTAACGAGCACAGATACC.

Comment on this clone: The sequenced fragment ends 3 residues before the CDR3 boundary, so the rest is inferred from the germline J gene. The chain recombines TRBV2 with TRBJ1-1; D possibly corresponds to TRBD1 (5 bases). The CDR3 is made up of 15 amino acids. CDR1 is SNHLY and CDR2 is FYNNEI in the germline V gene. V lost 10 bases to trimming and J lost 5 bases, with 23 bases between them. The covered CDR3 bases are TGTGCCACCGGAGGGGCCAACGGGCTTATTACTGAA. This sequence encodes CATGGANGLITE. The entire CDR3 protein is CATGGANGLITEAFF.

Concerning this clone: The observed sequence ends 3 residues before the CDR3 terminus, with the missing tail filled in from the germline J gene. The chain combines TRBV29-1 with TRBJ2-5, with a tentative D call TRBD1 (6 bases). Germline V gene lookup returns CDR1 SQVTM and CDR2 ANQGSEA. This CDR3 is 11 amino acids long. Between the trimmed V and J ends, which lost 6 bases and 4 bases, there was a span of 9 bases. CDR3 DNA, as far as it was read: TGCAGCGTCACAGGGAGAGAGACC. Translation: CSVTGRET. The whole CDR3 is CSVTGRETQYF.

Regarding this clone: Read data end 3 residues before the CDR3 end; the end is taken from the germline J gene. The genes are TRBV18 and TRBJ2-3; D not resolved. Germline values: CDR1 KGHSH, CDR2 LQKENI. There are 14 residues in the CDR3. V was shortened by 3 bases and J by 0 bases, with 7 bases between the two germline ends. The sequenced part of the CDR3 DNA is TGTGCCAGCTCACCGTTGAGGAGCACAGATACG. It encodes CASSPLRSTDT. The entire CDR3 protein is CASSPLRSTDTQYF.

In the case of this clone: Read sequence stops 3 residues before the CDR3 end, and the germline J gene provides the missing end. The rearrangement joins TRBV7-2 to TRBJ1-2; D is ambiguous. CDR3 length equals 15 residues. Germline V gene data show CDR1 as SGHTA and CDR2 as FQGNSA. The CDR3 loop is CASSMIFPSSYDYTF. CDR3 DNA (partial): TGTGCCAGCAGCATGATCTTTCCCTCCTCCTACGAC.

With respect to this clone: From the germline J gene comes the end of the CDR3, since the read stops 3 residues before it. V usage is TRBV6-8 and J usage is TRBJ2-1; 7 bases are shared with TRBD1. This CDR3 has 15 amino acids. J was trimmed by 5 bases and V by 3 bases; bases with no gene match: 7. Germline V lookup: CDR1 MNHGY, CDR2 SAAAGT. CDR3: CASSYEGARHNEQFF. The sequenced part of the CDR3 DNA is TGTGCCAGCAGTTATGAGGGGGCACGGCACAATGAG.